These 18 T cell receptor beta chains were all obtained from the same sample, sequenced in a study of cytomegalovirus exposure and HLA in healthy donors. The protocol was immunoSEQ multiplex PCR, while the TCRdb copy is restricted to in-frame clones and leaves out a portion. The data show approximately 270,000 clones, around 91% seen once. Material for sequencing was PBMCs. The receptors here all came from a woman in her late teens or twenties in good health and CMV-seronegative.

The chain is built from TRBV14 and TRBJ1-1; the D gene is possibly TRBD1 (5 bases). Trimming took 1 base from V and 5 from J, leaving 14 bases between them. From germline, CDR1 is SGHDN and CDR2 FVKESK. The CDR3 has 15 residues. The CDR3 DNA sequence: TGTGCCAGCAGCCAAGCTGAGGGGAGGGGAACTGAAGCTTTCTTT. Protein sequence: CASSQAEGRGTEAFF. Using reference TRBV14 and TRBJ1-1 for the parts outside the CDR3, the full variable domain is EAGVTQFPSHSVIEKGQTVTLRCDPISGHDNLYWYRRVMGKEIKFLLHFVKESKQDESGMPNNRFLAERTGGTYSTLKVQPAELEDSGVYFCASSQAEGRGTEAFFGQGTRLTVV.

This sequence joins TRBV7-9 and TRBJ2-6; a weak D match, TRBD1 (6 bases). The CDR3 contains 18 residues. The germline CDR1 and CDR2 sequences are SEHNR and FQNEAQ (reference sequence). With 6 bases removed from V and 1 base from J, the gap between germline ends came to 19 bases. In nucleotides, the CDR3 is TGTGCCAGCAGACCTGTACAGGGCGAGCGGTCTGGGGCCAACGTCCTGACTTTC. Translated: CASRPVQGERSGANVLTF.

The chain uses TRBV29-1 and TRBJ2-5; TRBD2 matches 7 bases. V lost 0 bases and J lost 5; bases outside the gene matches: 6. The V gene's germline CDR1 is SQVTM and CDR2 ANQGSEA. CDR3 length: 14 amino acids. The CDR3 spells CSVEELGGTETQYF. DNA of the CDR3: TGCAGCGTTGAAGAGTTGGGAGGGACGGAGACCCAGTACTTC.

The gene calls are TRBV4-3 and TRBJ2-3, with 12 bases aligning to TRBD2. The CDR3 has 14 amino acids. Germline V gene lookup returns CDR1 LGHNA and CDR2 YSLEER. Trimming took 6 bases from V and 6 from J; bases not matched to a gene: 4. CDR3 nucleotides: TGCGCCAGCAGTGGCCTAGCGGGGGGGGATACGCAGTATTTT. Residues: CASSGLAGGDTQYF.

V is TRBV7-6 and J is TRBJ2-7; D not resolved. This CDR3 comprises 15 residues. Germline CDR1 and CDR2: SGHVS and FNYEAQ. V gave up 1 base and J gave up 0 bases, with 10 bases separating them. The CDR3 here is CASSLGDILSYEQYV. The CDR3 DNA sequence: TGTGCCAGCAGCTTAGGCGACATTCTCTCCTACGAGCAGTACGTC.

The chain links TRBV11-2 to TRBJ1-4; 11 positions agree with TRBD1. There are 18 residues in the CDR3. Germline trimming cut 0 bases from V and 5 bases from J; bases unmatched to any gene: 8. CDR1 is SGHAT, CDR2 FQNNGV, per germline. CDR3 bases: TGTGCCAGCAGCTTAGATTTCTCTCGGGACAGGGGGAATGAAAAACTGTTTTTT. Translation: CASSLDFSRDRGNEKLFF.

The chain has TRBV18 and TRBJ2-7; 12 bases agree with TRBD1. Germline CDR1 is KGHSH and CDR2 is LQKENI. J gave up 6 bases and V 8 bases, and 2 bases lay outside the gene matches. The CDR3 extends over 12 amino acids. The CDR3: CASAGQGAEQYF. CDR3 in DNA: TGTGCCAGCGCGGGACAGGGGGCCGAGCAGTACTTC.

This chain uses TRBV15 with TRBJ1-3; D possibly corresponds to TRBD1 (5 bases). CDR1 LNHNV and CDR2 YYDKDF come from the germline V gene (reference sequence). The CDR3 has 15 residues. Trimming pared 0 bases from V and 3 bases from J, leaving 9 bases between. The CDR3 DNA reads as TGTGCCACCAGCAGAGATGTAGGGGATGGAAACACCATATATTTT. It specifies CATSRDVGDGNTIYF.

CDR3 region: CASSLATALRYNEQFF. DNA of the CDR3: TGCGCCAGCAGCTTAGCCACCGCGCTTAGATACAATGAGCAGTTCTTC. V is TRBV5-1 and J is TRBJ2-1; D ambiguous. The CDR3 has 16 amino acids. The V gene's germline CDR1 is SGHRS and CDR2 YFSETQ. The V end was cut by 2 bases, the J end by 4 bases, with 16 bases between.

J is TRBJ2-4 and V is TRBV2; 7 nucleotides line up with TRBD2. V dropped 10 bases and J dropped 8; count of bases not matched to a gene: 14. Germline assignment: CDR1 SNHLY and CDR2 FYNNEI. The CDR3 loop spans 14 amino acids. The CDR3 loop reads CAKRDHPGGDIQYF. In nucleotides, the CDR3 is TGTGCCAAAAGAGACCACCCGGGAGGCGACATTCAGTACTTC.

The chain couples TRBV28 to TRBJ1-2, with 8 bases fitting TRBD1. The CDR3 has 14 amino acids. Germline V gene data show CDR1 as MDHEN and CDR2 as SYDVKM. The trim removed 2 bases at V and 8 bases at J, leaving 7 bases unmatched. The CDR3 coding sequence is TGTGCCAGCAGTTTACGGCAGGGGGCAGGGGGCTACACCTTC. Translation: CASSLRQGAGGYTF.

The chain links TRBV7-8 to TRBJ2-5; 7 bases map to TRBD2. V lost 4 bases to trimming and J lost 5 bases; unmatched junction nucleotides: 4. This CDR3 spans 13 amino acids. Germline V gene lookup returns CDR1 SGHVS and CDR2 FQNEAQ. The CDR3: CASSYSGVETQYF. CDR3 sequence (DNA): TGTGCCAGCAGCTACAGCGGGGTGGAGACCCAGTACTTC.

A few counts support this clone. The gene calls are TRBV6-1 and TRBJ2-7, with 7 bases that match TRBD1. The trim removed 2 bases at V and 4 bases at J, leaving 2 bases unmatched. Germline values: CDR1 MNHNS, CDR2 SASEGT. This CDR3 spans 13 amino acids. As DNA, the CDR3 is TGTGCCAGCAGTGAATTACAGGGGTACGAGCAGTACGTC. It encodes CASSELQGYEQYV.

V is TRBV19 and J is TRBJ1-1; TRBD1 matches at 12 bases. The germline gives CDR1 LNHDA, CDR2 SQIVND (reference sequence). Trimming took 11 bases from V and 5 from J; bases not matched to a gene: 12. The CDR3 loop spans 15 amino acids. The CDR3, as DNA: TGTGCCGCCACGGGGGACAGGGGGCGCAGAACTGAAGCTTTCTTT. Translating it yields CAATGDRGRRTEAFF.

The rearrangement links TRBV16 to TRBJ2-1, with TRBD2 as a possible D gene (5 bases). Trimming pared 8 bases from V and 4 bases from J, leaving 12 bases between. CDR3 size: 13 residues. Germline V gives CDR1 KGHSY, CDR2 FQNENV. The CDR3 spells CASRGPTYNEQFF. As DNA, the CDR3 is TGTGCCAGCCGGGGTCCCACTTACAATGAGCAGTTCTTC.

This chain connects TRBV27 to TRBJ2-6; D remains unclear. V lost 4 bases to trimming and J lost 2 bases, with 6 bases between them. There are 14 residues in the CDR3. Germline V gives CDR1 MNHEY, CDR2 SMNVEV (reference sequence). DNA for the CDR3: TGTGCCAGCAGTTCCAACACTGGGGCCAACGTCCTGACTTTC. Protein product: CASSSNTGANVLTF.

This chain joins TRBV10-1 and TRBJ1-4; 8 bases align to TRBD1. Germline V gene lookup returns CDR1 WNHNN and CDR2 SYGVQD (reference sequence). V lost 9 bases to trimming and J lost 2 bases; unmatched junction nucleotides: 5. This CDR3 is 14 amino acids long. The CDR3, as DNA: TGCGCCAGGATGCAGGGGGCGACTAATGAAAAACTGTTTTTT. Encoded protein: CARMQGATNEKLFF.

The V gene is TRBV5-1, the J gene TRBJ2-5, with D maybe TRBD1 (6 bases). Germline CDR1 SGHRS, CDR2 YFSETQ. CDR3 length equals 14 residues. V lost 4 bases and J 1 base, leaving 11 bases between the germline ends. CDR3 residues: CASSLGAPQETQYF. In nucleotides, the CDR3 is TGCGCCAGCAGCCTGGGGGCACCCCAAGAGACCCAGTACTTC.